This T cell receptor (beta chain) was sequenced during a study of T cell responses to AZD1222 COVID-19 vaccine. Study-wide results and caveats: In the spike-specific TCR repertoire, nearly half reportedly target unmutated variant regions. Only a handful of AZD1222 recipients tested seropositive at baseline. Spike-wide coverage was observed for vaccine-associated CD4 TCRs, with dominant responses at 160-218 and 743-854.

This clone was counted a few times. Its target is not known. Libraries were prepared by immunoSEQ multiplex PCR; TCRdb keeps only in-frame clonotypes and omits some of them. The sample includes 70,000 to 95,000 clones, 85% to 95% of them seen just once. Pooled in the analysis were second doses at about 4 or about 12 weeks. With 2 bases removed from V and 7 bases from J, the gap between germline ends came to 13 bases. The CDR3 consists of 14 residues. Germline CDR1 is SGHNT and CDR2 is YYREEE (reference sequence). The receptor was derived from an adult who received the AZD1222 COVID-19 vaccine. The rearrangement links TRBV5-4 to TRBJ2-1, with D possibly TRBD1 on 5 matching bases. This specimen consisted of peripheral blood, obtained 28 days after the second AZD1222 dose. DNA of the CDR3: TGTGCCAGCAGCTTCCGACAGCCAGGGAATGAGCAGTTCTTC. Its translation: CASSFRQPGNEQFF.